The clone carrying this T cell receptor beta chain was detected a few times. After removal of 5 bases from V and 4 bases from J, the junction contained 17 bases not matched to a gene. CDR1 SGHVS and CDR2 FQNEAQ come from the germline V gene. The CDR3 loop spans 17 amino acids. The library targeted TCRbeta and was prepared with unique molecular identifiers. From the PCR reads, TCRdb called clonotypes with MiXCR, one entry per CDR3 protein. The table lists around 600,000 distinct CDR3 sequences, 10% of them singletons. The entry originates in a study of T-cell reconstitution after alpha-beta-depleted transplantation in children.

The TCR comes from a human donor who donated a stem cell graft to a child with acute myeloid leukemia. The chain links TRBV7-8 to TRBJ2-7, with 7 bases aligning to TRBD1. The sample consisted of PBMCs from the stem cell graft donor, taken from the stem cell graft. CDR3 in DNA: TGTGCCAGCAGCCCCCGGCCTAGGGGGCAGGGCCCTTACGAGCAGTACTTC. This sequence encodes CASSPRPRGQGPYEQYF. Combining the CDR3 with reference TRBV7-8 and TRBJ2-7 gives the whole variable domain GAGVSQSPRYKVAKRGQDVALRCDPISGHVSLFWYQQALGQGPEFLTYFQNEAQLDKSGLPSDRFFAERPEGSVSTLKIQRTQQEDSAVYLCASSPRPRGQGPYEQYFGPGTRLTVT.